What follows is one T cell receptor beta chain and its context. The data were obtained in a study of blood T cell repertoires in COVID-19. Study information: Whether acute or convalescent, the COVID-19 samples came from the United States, Italy and Spain. Sources were T cells, B-cell-depleted T cells, or PBMCs; the material itself was cDNA or gDNA.

The CDR3 sequence is 15 residues long. CDR1 is SNHLY, CDR2 FYNNEI, per germline. V shed 3 bases, J shed 2 bases, and the junction held 2 bases outside the gene matches. Repertoires were generated with immunoSEQ multiplex PCR, while TCRdb's copy carries only in-frame clones and drops some. The repertoire consists of fewer than 150,000 clones, with about 86% occurring once and the leading ten covering less than 9.5%. The TCR comes from a human donor in a cohort sampled during active COVID-19. Sequencing input: peripheral blood. The chain carries TRBV2 and TRBJ2-5, with 11 nucleotides matching TRBD2. The CDR3 loop is CASSDVAGGQETQYF. The CDR3 DNA is TGTGCCAGCAGTGACGTAGCGGGGGGGCAAGAGACCCAGTACTTC.